Reported below is one TCR delta chain. Its ends do not fully match the called genes, so a read error is possible. In germline, CDR1 is GEAIGNYY, CDR2 EKD. The CDR3 is made up of 19 amino acids. The data stem from a study of gamma-delta T cells after stem cell transplantation. TCRdb reprocessed the RT-PCR reads using CATT. There are about 3,000 delta-chain clones in the sample; approximately 2.9% occur only once, and around 28% lies in the top ten. The chain recombines TRDV2 with TRDJ2; D might be TRDD3 (6 bases). The sequence came from a human donor. It is not recorded whose cells these are; they may come from a transplant donor. The sequenced material came from gamma-delta T cells. The CDR3 region has the DNA TGTGCCTGTGACACATTGGGGGCTACTAAGGGAGCTTTTACAGCACAACTCTTCTTT. Translating it yields CACDTLGATKGAFTAQLFF.